This TCR beta chain came from a study of cytomegalovirus exposure and HLA in healthy donors. With 60 Vbeta and 13 Jbeta primers, the PCR was carried out. The data were produced by immunoSEQ multiplex PCR, yet TCRdb's version contains in-frame clones alone and is incomplete. Seen here are approximately 140,000 clones, roughly 80% observed once, and the top ten hold 4% to 6%. While unrecorded immune exposures were likely, the donors were nominally healthy when sampled. Germline CDR1 and CDR2: SNHLY and FYNNEI. The CDR3 totals 15 residues. V was clipped by 6 bases and J by 0 bases; unmatched bases: 6. Worth noting for this clone: Its antigen remains unknown.

General study points: Within an earlier analysis, most TCR beta V segments proved productive either about 87% or about 30% of the time. Some TCR beta chains (roughly 160 of them) were listed as cytomegalovirus-associated.

The sample was PBMCs. The chain uses TRBV2 and TRBJ2-7; TRBD1 matches at 9 bases. This clonotype was obtained from a woman in her forties or fifties in good health and CMV-seronegative. This CDR3 is CASRGGTGRSYEQYF. In nucleotides, the CDR3 is TGTGCCAGCAGGGGCGGGACAGGGCGCTCCTACGAGCAGTACTTC.